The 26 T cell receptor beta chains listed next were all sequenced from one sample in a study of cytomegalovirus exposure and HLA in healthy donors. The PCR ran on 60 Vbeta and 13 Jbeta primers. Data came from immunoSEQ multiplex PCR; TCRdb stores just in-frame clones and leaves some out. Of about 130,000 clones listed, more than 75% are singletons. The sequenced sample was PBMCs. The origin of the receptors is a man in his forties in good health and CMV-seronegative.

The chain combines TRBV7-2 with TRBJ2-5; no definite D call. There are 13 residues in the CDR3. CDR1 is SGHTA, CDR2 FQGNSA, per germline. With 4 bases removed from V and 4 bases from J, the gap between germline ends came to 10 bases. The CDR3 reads CASSSQPVETQYF. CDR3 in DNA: TGTGCCAGCAGCTCCCAACCGGTAGAGACCCAGTACTTC.

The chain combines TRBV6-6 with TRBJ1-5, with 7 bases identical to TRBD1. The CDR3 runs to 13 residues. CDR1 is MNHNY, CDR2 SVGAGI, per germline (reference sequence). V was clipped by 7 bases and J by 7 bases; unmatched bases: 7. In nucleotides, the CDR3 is TGTGCCAGCAAAAACAGGGGCGGGCAGCCCCAGCATTTT. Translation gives CASKNRGGQPQHF.

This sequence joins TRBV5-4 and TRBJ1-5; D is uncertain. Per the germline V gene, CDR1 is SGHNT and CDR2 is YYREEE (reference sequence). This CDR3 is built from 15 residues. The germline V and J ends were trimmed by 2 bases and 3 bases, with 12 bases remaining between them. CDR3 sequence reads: CASSLQGVDNQPQHF. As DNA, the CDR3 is TGTGCCAGCAGCTTACAAGGAGTTGACAATCAGCCCCAGCATTTT.

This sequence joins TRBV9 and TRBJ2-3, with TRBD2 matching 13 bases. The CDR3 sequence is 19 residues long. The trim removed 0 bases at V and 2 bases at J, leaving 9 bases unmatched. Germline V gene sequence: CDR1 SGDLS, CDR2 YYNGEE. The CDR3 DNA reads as TGTGCCAGCAGCGTAGGAGGGGTACTAGCGGGGGGGTTCACAGATACGCAGTATTTT. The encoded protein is CASSVGGVLAGGFTDTQYF.

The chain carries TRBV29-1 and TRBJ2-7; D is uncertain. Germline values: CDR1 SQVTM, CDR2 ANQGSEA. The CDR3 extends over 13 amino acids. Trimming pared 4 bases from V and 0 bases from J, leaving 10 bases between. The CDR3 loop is CSVVQESSYEQYF. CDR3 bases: TGCAGCGTTGTCCAGGAATCCTCCTACGAGCAGTACTTC.

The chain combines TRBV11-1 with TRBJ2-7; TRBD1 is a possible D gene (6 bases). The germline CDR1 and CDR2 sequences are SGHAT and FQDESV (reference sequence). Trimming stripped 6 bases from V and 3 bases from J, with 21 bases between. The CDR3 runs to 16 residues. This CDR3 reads CASSLESPTGVYEQYF. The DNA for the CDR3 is TGTGCCAGCAGTCTAGAGTCCCCGACAGGAGTCTACGAGCAGTACTTC.

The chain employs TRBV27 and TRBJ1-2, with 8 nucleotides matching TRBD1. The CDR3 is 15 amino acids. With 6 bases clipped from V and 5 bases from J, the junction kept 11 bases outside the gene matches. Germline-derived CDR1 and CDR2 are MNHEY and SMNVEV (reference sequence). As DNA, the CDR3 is TGTGCCAGCAGCTGGGGCCAGGGGGCGCGGTATGGCTACACCTTC. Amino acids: CASSWGQGARYGYTF.

The CDR3 here is CASSLSSRGTIYF. The CDR3 nucleotides are TGTGCCAGCAGCTTAAGTTCTCGAGGCACCATATATTTT. The rearrangement uses TRBV7-6 and TRBJ1-3; D gene ambiguous. Trimming pared 2 bases from V and 9 bases from J, leaving 11 bases between. The germline V gene has CDR1 SGHVS and CDR2 FNYEAQ. The CDR3 sequence is 13 residues long.

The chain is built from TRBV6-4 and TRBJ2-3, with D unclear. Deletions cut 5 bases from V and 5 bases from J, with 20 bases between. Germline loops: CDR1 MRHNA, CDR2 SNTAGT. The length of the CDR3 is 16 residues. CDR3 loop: CASSRSQIGAGDTQYF. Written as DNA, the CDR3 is TGTGCCAGCAGTCGGTCGCAGATTGGAGCCGGAGATACGCAGTATTTT.

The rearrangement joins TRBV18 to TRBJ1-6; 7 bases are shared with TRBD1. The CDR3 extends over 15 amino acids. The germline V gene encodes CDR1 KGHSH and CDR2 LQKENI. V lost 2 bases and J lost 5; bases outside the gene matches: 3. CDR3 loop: CASSPGQVDNSPLHF. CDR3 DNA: TGTGCCAGCTCACCAGGACAGGTAGATAATTCACCCCTCCACTTT.

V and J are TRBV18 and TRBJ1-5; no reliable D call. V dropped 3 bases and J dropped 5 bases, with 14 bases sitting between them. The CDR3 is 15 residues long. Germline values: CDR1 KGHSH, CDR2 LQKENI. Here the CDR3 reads CASSPLRGGDQPQHF. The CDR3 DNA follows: TGTGCCAGCTCACCCCTCCGGGGTGGTGATCAGCCCCAGCATTTT.

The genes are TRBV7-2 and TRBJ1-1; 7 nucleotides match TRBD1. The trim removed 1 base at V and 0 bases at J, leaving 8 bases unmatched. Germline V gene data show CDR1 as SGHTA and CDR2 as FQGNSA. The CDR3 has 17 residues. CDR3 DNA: TGTGCCAGCAGCTTAGTCCAGGTAGGGGGCCTGAACACTGAAGCTTTCTTT. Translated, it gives CASSLVQVGGLNTEAFF.

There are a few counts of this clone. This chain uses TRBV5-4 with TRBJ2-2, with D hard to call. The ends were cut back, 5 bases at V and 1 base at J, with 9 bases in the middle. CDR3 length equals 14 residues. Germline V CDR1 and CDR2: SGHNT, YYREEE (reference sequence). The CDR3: CASSFVWNTGELFF. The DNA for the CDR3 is TGTGCCAGCAGTTTTGTATGGAACACCGGGGAGCTGTTTTTT.

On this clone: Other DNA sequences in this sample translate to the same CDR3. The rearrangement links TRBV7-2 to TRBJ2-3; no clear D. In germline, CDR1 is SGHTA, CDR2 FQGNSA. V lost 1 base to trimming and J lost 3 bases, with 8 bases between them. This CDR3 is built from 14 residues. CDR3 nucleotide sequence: TGTGCCAGCAGCTTAGTTTCTCTTACAGATACGCAGTATTTT. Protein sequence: CASSLVSLTDTQYF.

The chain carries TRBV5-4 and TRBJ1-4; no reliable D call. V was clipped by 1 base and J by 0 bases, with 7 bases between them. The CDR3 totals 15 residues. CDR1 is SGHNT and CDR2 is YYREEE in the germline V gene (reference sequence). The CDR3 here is CASSLKQPTNEKLFF. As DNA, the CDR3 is TGTGCCAGCAGCTTGAAACAGCCAACTAATGAAAAACTGTTTTTT.

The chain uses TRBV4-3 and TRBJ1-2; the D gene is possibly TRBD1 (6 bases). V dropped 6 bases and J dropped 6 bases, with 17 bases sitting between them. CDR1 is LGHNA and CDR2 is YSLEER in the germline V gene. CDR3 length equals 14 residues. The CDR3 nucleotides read TGCGCCAGCAGAATGGACAGCAATAGAGATGGCTACACCTTC. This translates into CASRMDSNRDGYTF.

The CDR3 protein is CASSAPGGYQPQHF. CDR3 nucleotides: TGTGCCAGCAGTGCCCCCGGGGGATATCAGCCCCAGCATTTT. The chain has TRBV25-1 and TRBJ1-5; TRBD1 might be the D (5 bases). Trimming cost V 4 bases and J 5 bases, with 12 bases left between them. The germline gives CDR1 MGHDK, CDR2 SYGVNS. This CDR3 spans 14 amino acids.

Here the CDR3 reads CASKGTPEEAFF. The DNA of the CDR3 is TGTGCCAGCAAAGGGACACCTGAGGAAGCTTTCTTT. The chain couples TRBV28 to TRBJ1-1, with a tentative D call TRBD1 (6 bases). The germline gives CDR1 MDHEN, CDR2 SYDVKM. The ends were cut back, 7 bases at V and 8 bases at J, with 14 bases in the middle. The CDR3 covers 12 residues. The full variable domain, in which reference TRBV28 and TRBJ1-1 provide the parts outside the CDR3, is DVKVTQSSRYLVKRTGEKVFLECVQDMDHENMFWYRQDPGLGLRLIYFSYDVKMKEKGDIPEGYSVSREKKERFSLILESASTNQTSMYLCASKGTPEEAFFGQGTRLTVV.

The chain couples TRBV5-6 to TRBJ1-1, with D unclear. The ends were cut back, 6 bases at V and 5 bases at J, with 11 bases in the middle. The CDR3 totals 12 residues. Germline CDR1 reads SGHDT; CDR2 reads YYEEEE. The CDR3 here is CASNLGRTEAFF. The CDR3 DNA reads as TGTGCCAGCAACCTGGGGAGAACTGAAGCTTTCTTT.

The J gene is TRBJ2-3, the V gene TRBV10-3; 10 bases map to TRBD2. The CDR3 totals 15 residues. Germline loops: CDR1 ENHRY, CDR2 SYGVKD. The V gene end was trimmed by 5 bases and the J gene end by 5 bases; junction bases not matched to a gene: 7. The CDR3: CAISLAGVPRDTQYF. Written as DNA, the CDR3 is TGTGCCATCAGTCTAGCGGGGGTCCCTCGAGATACGCAGTATTTT.

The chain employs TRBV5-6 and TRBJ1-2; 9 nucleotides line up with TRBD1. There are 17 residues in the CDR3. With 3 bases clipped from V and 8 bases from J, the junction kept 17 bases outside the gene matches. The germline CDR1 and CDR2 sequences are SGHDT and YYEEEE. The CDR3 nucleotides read TGTGCCAGCAGCTCCCTCTCAGGACAGGGGAAGAGTGTAGGCTACACCTTC. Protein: CASSSLSGQGKSVGYTF.

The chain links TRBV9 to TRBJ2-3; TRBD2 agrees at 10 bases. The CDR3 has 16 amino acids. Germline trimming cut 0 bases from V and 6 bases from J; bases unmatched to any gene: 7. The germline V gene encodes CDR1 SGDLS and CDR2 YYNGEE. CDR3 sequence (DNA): TGTGCCAGCAGCGTAGGAGCGGGGGGGCCGTTGGATACGCAGTATTTT. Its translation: CASSVGAGGPLDTQYF.

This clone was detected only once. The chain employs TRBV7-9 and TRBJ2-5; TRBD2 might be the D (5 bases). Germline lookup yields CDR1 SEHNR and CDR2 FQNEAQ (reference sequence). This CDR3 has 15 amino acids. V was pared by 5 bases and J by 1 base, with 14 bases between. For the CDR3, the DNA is TGTGCCAGCAGCCCTCCGGACTCAGCCCAAGAGACCCAGTACTTC. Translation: CASSPPDSAQETQYF.

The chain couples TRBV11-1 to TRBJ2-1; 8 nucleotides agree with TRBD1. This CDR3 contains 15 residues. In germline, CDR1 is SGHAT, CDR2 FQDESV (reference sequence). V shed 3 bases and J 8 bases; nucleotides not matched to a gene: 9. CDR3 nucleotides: TGTGCCAGCAGCTTCATGACAGGGGCGGCGGATGAGCAGTTCTTC. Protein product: CASSFMTGAADEQFF.

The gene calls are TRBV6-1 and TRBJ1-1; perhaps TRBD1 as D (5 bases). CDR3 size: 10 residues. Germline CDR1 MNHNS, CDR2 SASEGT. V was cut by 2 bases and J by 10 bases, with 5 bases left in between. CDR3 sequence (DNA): TGTGCCAGCAGTGAAAGGGGAGCTTTCTTT. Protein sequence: CASSERGAFF.

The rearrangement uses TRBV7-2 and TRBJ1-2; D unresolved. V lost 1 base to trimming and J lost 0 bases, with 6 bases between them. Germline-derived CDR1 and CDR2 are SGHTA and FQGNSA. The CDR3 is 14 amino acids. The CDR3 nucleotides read TGTGCCAGCAGCTTAGGCACTTCTAACTATGGCTACACCTTC. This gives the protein CASSLGTSNYGYTF.